These 10 T cell receptor beta chains share one sample of origin, sequenced in a study of T cells in Graves' hyperthyroidism and ophthalmopathy. TCR beta CDR3 regions were amplified from RNA. The study used the HTBI primer set for a first-round RT-PCR of the TCR CDR3. A single record per CDR3 protein comes from TCRdb applying MiXCR to the multiplex PCR reads. The table lists roughly 260,000 distinct CDR3 sequences, more than 12% of them singletons. Sequencing input: blood. These receptors originate from a woman aged 40 to 55 with Graves' hyperthyroidism that later progressed to Graves' ophthalmopathy.

In its sample, this clonotype was seen a few times. V and J are TRBV24-1 and TRBJ2-2; 8 positions agree with TRBD1. Germline trimming cut 4 bases from V and 4 bases from J; bases unmatched to any gene: 4. The CDR3 extends over 15 amino acids. CDR1 KGHDR and CDR2 SFDVKD come from the germline V gene. In nucleotides, the CDR3 is TGTGCCACCAGTGAAAAGGACAGGGTCACCGGGGAGCTGTTTTTT. It yields the protein CATSEKDRVTGELFF.

The chain recombines TRBV7-9 with TRBJ2-1, with D uncertain. The germline V and J ends were trimmed by 6 bases and 2 bases, with 14 bases remaining between them. The CDR3 runs 15 residues. CDR1 and CDR2 from the germline V gene are SEHNR and FQNEAQ (reference sequence). The DNA of the CDR3 is TGTGCCAGCAGTAAAGTGACTGGTCCCTACAATGAGCAGTTCTTC. It encodes CASSKVTGPYNEQFF.

Points on this clonotype: It may be a read error: a sequence one base away is much more abundant. V usage is TRBV6-2 or TRBV6-3 and J usage is TRBJ2-1, with 13 bases identical to TRBD2. Germline CDR1 reads MNHEY; CDR2 reads SVGEGT. The CDR3 contains 17 residues. This chain's CDR3 is CACSNRLAGGRGNEQFF. The CDR3 DNA reads TGTGCCTGCAGCAATCGACTAGCGGGAGGCCGAGGTAATGAGCAGTTCTTC.

This clonotype was seen ten or more times. The chain links TRBV11-2 to TRBJ2-2, with TRBD2 matching 14 bases. V was clipped by 5 bases and J by 1 base; unmatched bases: 9. Per the germline V gene, CDR1 is SGHAT and CDR2 is FQNNGV. The CDR3 is 19 residues long. CDR3 sequence reads: CASSPEGLAGELNTGELFF. Written as DNA, the CDR3 is TGTGCCAGCAGCCCCGAGGGACTAGCGGGAGAGTTGAACACCGGGGAGCTGTTTTTT.

The V gene is TRBV7-3, the J gene TRBJ2-2; 8 bases align to TRBD2. The germline CDR1 and CDR2 sequences are SGHTA and FQGTGA. V shed 4 bases and J 6 bases; nucleotides not matched to a gene: 7. This CDR3 has 15 amino acids. The CDR3 region has the DNA TGTGCCAGCAGCTCGGGACTAGTGGGCGCCGGGGAGCTGTTTTTT. Its protein product is CASSSGLVGAGELFF.

The chain couples TRBV7-9 to TRBJ1-4; the D gene is possibly TRBD1 (5 bases). Trimming took 5 bases from V and 8 from J, leaving 9 bases between them. This CDR3 is 12 amino acids long. The germline gives CDR1 SEHNR, CDR2 FQNEAQ (reference sequence). The CDR3 sequence: CASSPGDEKLFF. In nucleotides, the CDR3 is TGTGCCAGCAGCCCCGGGGACGAAAAACTGTTTTTT.

V and J are TRBV7-9 and TRBJ2-1; 9 nucleotides align to TRBD1. CDR3 size: 14 residues. Trimming cost V 8 bases and J 3 bases; bases outside gene matches: 5. Germline lookup yields CDR1 SEHNR and CDR2 FQNEAQ (reference sequence). The DNA of the CDR3 is TGTGCCAGCCGGCGGGACAGGGACTACAATGAGCAGTTCTTC. This codes for CASRRDRDYNEQFF.

This clonotype showed up many times. The V call is TRBV5-1, the J call TRBJ2-7, with D perhaps assigned TRBD1 or TRBD2 (5 bases each). The CDR3 is 13 residues long. Germline V gives CDR1 SGHRS, CDR2 YFSETQ. V lost 1 base to trimming and J lost 5 bases, with 10 bases between them. DNA of the CDR3: TGCGCCAGCAGCTTGATAGGGACGGACGAGCAGTACTTC. Its translation: CASSLIGTDEQYF.

This clonotype was seen at least ten times. This rearrangement joins TRBV20-1 to TRBJ2-7, with 10 bases matching TRBD1. With V trimmed by 4 bases and J by 3 bases, 6 bases remained unmatched. The CDR3 is made up of 14 amino acids. Germline values: CDR1 DFQATT, CDR2 SNEGSKA (reference sequence). The CDR3 is CSATAGDRGYEQYF. Here the CDR3 DNA reads TGCAGTGCTACCGCAGGGGACAGGGGCTACGAGCAGTACTTC.

In this sample, this clonotype turned up many times. The chain recombines TRBV20-1 with TRBJ2-3; 7 bases agree with TRBD1. Germline CDR1 and CDR2: DFQATT and SNEGSKA (reference sequence). CDR3 size: 14 residues. V lost 2 bases and J lost 9; bases outside the gene matches: 11. As DNA, the CDR3 is TGCAGTGCTAGATCCGGACAGGTCTCCCGGACGCAGTATTTT. It is translated as CSARSGQVSRTQYF.